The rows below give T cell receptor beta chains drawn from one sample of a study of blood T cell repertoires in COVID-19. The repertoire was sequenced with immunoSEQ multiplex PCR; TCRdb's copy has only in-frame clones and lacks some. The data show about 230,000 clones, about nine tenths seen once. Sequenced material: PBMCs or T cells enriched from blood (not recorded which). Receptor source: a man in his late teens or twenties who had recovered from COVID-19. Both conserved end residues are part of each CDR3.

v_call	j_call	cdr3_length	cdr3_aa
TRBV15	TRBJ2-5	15	CATTFNRGYHQTQYF
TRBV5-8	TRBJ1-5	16	CASIPDRDLFNQPQHF
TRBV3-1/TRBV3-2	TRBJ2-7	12	CASSRTQYEQYF
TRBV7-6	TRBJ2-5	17	CASSFSVRGRGLETQYF
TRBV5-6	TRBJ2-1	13	CASSLALNNEQFF
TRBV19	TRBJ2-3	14	CASNSGTVQGTQYF
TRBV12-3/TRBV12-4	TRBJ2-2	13	CASRGQEAGELFF
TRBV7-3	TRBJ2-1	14	CASSLGLAAGEQFF
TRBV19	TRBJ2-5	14	CASSMGQPQETQYF
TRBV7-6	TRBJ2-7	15	CASSSHPGSTYEQYF
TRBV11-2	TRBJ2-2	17	CASSLTLVGGSAGELFF
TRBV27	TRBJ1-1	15	CASSWRGQGGGRAFF
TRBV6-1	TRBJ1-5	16	CASSVQGEYSNQPQHF
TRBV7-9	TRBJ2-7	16	CASSPAGGGVYYEQYF
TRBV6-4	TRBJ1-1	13	CASSGQLNTEAFF
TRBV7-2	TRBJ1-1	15	CASSPGGPLNTEAFF
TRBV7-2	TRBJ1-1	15	CASSLAGTEINEAFF
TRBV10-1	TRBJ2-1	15	CASSESLSSYNEQFF
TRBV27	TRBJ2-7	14	CASSLGGGPYEQYF
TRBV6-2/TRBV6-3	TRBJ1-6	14	CASNPDSLFSPLHF
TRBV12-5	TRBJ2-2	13	CASGSTGVGELFF
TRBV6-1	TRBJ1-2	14	CASSEIGRNYGYTF
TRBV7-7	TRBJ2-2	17	CASSRGRTISNTGELFF
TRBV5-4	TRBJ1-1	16	CASSPGTGAFNTEAFF
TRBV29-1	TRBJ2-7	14	CSVESPSRSSEQYF
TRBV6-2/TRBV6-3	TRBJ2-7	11	CASSRAYEQYF
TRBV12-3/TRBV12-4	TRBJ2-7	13	CASSHRGGHEQYF
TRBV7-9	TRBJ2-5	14	CASSGTGVQETQYF
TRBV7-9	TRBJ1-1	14	CASSAGTVNTEAFF
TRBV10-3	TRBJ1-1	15	CAISGVDGMNTEAFF
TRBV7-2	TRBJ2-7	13	CASSTSGIYEQYF
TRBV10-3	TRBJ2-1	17	CAISESNINGGDNEQFF
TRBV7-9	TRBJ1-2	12	CASSLEPYGYTF
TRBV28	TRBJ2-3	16	CASSPNSGFRTDTQYF
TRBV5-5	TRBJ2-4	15	CASSFGGLRTDIQYF
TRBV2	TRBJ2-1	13	CASSQTDYNEQFF
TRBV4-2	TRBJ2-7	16	CASSQVLRQGSNEQYF
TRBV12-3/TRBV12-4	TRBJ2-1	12	CASSLGGGEQFF
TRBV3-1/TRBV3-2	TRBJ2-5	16	CASSQVGGGAQETQYF
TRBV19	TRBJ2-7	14	CATTEGTSFYEQYF
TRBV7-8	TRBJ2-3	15	CASSLVAGVTDTQYF
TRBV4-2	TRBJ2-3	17	CASSQDGTSASTDTQYF
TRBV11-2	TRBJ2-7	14	CASSLDRTSGKEYF
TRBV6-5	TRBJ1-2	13	CASRPGTDYGYTF
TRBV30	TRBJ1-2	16	CAWSDPTNLRFHGYTF
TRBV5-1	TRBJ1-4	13	CASSLRGGEKLFF
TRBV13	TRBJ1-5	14	CASSFRAVNQPQHF
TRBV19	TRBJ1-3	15	CASSISGEKGNTIYF
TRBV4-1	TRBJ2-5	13	CASSQIQRETQYF
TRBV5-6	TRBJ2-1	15	CASSFGRGSYNEQFF